This T cell receptor beta chain comes out of a study of cytomegalovirus exposure and HLA in healthy donors. PCR was performed using 60 Vbeta and 13 Jbeta primers. Produced via immunoSEQ multiplex PCR; TCRdb's table is partial and in-frame only. Its listing shows approximately 38,000 clones. General study results and limits: TCR beta V- and J-gene trimming was later associated with a missense DCLRE1C variant.

About this clone: Antigen unknown.

Those who donated were healthy bone marrow donors. V was shortened by 7 bases and J by 0 bases, with 13 bases between the two germline ends. The CDR3 is made up of 14 amino acids. Germline V gene data show CDR1 as SNHLY and CDR2 as FYNNEI. The receptor was derived from a middle-aged man in good health and CMV-seropositive. The sequenced sample was PBMCs. The gene calls are TRBV2 and TRBJ2-7; D possibly corresponds to TRBD1 (6 bases). The CDR3 coding sequence is TGTGCCAGCACGGTCGGGACAAACTCCTACGAGCAGTACTTC. This sequence encodes CASTVGTNSYEQYF.